What follows describes a single T cell receptor beta chain. What it recognizes is unknown. This specimen belongs to a study of graft-versus-host responses after intestinal transplantation. Whole-study findings and limits: In recipient marrow, GvH clones were found, and some appeared first in ileum or blood. An association linked early post-transplant HvG declines with peak circulating GvH clone levels.

J was trimmed by 9 bases and V by 5 bases; bases with no gene match: 4. Germline loops: CDR1 SEHNR, CDR2 FQNEAQ (reference sequence). The CDR3 is 12 amino acids. This table comes from immunoSEQ multiplex PCR, and its TCRdb copy is limited to in-frame clones, with some not included. The sample consists of more than 9,000 clones, about 93% of them appearing once. This chain links TRBV7-9 with TRBJ2-4, with 7 bases that match TRBD2. The origin of this receptor is a human patient who received an intestinal transplant, so some T cells may come from the graft donor. The sample consisted of PBMCs, taken approximately 110 days after intestinal transplant. The CDR3 reads CASSPGGAIQYF. The CDR3 coding sequence is TGTGCCAGCAGCCCGGGAGGCGCCATTCAGTACTTC.